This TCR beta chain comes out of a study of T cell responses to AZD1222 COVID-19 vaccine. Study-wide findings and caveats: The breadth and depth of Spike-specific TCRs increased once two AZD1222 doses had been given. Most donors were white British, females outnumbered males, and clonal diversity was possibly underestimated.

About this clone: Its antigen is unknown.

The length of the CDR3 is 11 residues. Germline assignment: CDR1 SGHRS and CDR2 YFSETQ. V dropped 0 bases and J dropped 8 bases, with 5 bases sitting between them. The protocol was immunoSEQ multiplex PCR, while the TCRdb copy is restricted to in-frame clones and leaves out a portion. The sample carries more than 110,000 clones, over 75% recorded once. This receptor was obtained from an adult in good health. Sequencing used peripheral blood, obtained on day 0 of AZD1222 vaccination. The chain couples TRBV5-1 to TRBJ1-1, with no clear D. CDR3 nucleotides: TGCGCCAGCAGCTTGGGACTGGAAGCTTTCTTT. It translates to CASSLGLEAFF. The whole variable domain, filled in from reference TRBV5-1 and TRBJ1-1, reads KAGVTQTPRYLIKTRGQQVTLSCSPISGHRSVSWYQQTPGQGLQFLFEYFSETQRNKGNFPGRFSGRQFSNSRSEMNVSTLELGDSALYLCASSLGLEAFFGQGTRLTVV.